Listed below are T cell receptor beta chains from one sample, sequenced in a study of identical twins. TCRdb itself ran the 5' RACE reads through MiXCR, one entry per CDR3 protein. The table records about 570,000 distinct CDR3 sequences, approximately 10% of them present only once. These same records also appear under a second study, on yellow fever vaccine responses in identical twins.

Sequencing was done on a sample of PBMCs. All receptors derive from a woman aged 18-29 years in good health. Both conserved end residues are part of each CDR3. Fields, in order: D gene, clone size, J gene, V gene, CDR3 protein, CDR3 DNA. The D gene is left open where the match is weak. Size is omitted from some rows. Given values are once, few, many or a class for expanded clones.

TRBD1 | many | TRBJ2-1 | TRBV4-1 | CASSQALGQGQGTYNEQFF | TGCGCCAGCAGCCAAGCCTTGGGACAGGGACAGGGGACCTACAATGAGCAGTTCTTC
NA | many | TRBJ2-3 | TRBV7-2 | CASSSPRGRVPTQYF | TGTGCCAGCAGCTCCCCTCGGGGTCGCGTCCCTACGCAGTATTTT
NA | many | TRBJ2-2 | TRBV6-1 | CASRADGTGELFF | TGTGCCAGCAGAGCAGACGGAACCGGGGAGCTGTTTTTT
TRBD2 | NA | TRBJ2-1 | TRBV7-8 | CASSRRLADSYNEQFF | TGTGCCAGCAGCCGCCGACTAGCCGACTCCTACAATGAGCAGTTCTTC
NA | many | TRBJ2-7 | TRBV5-5 | CASSFNFYEQYF | TGTGCCAGTAGCTTTAACTTCTACGAGCAGTACTTC
TRBD2 | NA | TRBJ2-6 | TRBV11-2 | CASSHGTSGSYSGANVLTF | TGTGCCAGCAGCCACGGGACTAGCGGGAGTTACTCTGGGGCCAACGTCCTGACTTTC
NA | many | TRBJ1-1 | TRBV7-2 | CASSLEYMNTEAFF | TGTGCCAGCAGCTTAGAGTACATGAACACTGAAGCTTTCTTT
TRBD2 | many | TRBJ2-1 | TRBV27 | CASRPGTSAYNEQFF | TGTGCCAGCAGGCCCGGGACTAGCGCCTACAATGAGCAGTTCTTC
NA | NA | TRBJ2-2 | TRBV6-1 | CASTTPKNTGELFF | TGTGCCAGCACTACCCCCAAGAACACCGGGGAGCTGTTTTTT
TRBD2 | NA | TRBJ2-7 | TRBV20-1 | CSAQLAGGNSYEQYF | TGCAGTGCTCAACTAGCGGGAGGCAACTCCTACGAGCAGTACTTC